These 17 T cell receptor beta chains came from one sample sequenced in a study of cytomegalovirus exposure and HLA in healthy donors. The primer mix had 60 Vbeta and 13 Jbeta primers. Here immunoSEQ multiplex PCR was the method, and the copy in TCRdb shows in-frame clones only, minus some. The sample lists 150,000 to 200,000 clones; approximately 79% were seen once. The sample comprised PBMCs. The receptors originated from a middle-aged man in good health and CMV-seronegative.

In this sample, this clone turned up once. The CDR3 reads CASSPPPGIAGSRRQYF. The CDR3 region has the DNA TGTGCCAGCAGTCCGCCCCCGGGGATAGCGGGAAGTCGTAGGCAGTACTTC. The chain carries TRBV28 and TRBJ2-7; 8 nucleotides line up with TRBD2. V gave up 5 bases and J gave up 9 bases; unmatched junction bases: 21. The CDR3 length is 17 residues. Germline CDR1 and CDR2: MDHEN and SYDVKM.

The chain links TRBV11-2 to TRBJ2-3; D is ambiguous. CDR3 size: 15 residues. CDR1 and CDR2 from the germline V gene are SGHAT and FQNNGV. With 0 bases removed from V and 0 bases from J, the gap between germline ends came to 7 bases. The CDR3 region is CASSLDRISTDTQYF. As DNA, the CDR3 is TGTGCCAGCAGCTTAGACCGTATAAGCACAGATACGCAGTATTTT.

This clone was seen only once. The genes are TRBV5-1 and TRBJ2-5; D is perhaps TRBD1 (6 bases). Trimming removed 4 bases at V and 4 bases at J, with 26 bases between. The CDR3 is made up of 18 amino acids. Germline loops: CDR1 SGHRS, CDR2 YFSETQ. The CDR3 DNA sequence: TGCGCCAGCAGCATACTAAACCTCGAGAATAACAGGGTAGAGACCCAGTACTTC. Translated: CASSILNLENNRVETQYF.

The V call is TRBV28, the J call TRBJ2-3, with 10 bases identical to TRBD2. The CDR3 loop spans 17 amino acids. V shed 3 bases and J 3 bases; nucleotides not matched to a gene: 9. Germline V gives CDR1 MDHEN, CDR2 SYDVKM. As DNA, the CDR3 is TGTGCCAGCAGTTTTGCAGCGGGAGGGCCTGGGACAGATACGCAGTATTTT. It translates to CASSFAAGGPGTDTQYF.

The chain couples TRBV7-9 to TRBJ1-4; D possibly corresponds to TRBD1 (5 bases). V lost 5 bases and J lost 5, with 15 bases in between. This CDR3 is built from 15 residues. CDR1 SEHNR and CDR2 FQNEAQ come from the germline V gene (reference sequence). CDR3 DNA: TGTGCCAGCAGCACCCCGGACGGGGGAAATGAAAAACTGTTTTTT. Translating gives CASSTPDGGNEKLFF.

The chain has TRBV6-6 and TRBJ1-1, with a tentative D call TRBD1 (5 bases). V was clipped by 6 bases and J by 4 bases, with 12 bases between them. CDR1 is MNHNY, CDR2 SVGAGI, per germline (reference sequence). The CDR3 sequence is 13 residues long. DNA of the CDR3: TGTGCCAGCAGCCCCGCGGGGGTCACTGAAGCTTTCTTT. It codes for CASSPAGVTEAFF.

Here the CDR3 DNA reads TGTGCCAGCAGTACACCAGGGGGGCGAGGTCGCGATGGCTACACCTTC. Its protein product is CASSTPGGRGRDGYTF. The V and J genes are TRBV6-6 and TRBJ1-2; 7 bases match TRBD1. The trim removed 5 bases at V and 6 bases at J, leaving 15 bases unmatched. Per germline, CDR1 MNHNY and CDR2 SVGAGI (reference sequence). CDR3 size: 16 residues.

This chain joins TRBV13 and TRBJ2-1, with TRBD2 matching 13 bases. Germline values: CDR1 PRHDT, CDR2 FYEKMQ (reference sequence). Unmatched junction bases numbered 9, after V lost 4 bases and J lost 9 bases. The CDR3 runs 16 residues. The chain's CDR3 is CASSSTSGRALSEQFF. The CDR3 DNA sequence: TGTGCCAGCAGCTCAACTAGCGGGAGGGCCCTTAGTGAGCAGTTCTTC.

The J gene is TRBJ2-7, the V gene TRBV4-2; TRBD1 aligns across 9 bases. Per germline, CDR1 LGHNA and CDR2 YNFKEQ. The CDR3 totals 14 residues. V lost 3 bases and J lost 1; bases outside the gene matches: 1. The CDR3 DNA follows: TGTGCCAGCAGCCAGGGACAGGGATCCTACGAGCAGTACTTC. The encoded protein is CASSQGQGSYEQYF.

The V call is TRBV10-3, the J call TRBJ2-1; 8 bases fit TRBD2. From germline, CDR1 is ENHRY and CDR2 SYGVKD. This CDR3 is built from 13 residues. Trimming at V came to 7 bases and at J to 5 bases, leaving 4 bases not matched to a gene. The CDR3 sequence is CAITREGDNEQFF. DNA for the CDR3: TGTGCCATCACACGGGAGGGGGACAATGAGCAGTTCTTC.

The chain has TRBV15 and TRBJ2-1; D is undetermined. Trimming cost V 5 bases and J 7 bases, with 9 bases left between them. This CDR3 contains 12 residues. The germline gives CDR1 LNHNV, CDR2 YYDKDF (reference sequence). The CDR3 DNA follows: TGTGCCACCAGCCTTGGTGAGAATGAGCAGTTCTTC. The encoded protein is CATSLGENEQFF. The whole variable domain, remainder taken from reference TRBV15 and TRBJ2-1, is DAMVIQNPRYQVTQFGKPVTLSCSQTLNHNVMYWYQQKSSQAPKLLFHYYDKDFNNEADTPDNFQSRRPNTSFCFLDIRSPGLGDTAMYLCATSLGENEQFFGPGTRLTVL.

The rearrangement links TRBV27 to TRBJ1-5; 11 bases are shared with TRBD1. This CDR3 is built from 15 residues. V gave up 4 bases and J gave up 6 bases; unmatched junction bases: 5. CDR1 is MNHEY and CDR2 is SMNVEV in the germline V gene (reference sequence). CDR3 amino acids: CASSSLGQGGQPQHF. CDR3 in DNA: TGTGCCAGCAGTTCGCTGGGACAGGGGGGTCAGCCCCAGCATTTT.

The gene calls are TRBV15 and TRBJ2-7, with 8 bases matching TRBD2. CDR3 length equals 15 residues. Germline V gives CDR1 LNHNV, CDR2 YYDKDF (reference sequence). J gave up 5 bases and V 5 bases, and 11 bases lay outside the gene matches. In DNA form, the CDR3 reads TGTGCCACCAGCGAGAGGTTGGGTAGCGGGAACGAGCAGTACTTC. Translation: CATSERLGSGNEQYF.

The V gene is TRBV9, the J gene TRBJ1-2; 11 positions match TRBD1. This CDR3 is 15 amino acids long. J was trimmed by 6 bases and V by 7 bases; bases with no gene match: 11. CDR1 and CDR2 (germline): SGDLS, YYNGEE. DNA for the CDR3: TGTGCCAGCGGAGGACAGGGGGCGCCCGTAGATGGCTACACCTTC. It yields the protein CASGGQGAPVDGYTF. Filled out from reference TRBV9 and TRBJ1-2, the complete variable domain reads DSGVTQTPKHLITATGQRVTLRCSPRSGDLSVYWYQQSLDQGLQFLIQYYNGEERAKGNILERFSAQQFPDLHSELNLSSLELGDSALYFCASGGQGAPVDGYTFGSGTRLTVV.

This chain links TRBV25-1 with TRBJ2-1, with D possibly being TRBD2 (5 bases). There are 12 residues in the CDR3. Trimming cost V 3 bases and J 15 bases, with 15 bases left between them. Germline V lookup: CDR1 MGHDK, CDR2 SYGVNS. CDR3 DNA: TGTGCCAGCAGTGACTTAGGACTCTCTTGGTTCTTC. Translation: CASSDLGLSWFF.

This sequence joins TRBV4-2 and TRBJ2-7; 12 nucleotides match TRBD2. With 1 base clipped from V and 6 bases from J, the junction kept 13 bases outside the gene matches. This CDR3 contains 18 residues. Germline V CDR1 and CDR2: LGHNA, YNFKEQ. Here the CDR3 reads CASSQVFPPTSGRGEQYF. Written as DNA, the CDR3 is TGTGCCAGCAGCCAAGTATTCCCCCCGACTAGCGGGAGAGGCGAGCAGTACTTC.

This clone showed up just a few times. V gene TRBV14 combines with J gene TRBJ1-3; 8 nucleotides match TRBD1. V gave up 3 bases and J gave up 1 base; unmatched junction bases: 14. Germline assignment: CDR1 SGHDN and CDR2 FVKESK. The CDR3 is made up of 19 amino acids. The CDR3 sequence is CASSQSRGLNNPSGNTIYF. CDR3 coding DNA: TGTGCCAGCAGCCAGTCCAGGGGGCTTAATAATCCTTCTGGAAACACCATATATTTT. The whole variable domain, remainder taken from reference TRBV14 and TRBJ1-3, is EAGVTQFPSHSVIEKGQTVTLRCDPISGHDNLYWYRRVMGKEIKFLLHFVKESKQDESGMPNNRFLAERTGGTYSTLKVQPAELEDSGVYFCASSQSRGLNNPSGNTIYFGEGSWLTVV.